This TCR beta chain comes out of a study of T-cell reconstitution after alpha-beta-depleted transplantation in children. Germline V gives CDR1 SGHRS, CDR2 YFSETQ. V lost 0 bases and J lost 2, with 8 bases in between. The length of the CDR3 is 15 residues. Preparation of the TCRbeta library involved a method that used unique molecular identifiers. From the PCR reads, TCRdb called clonotypes with MiXCR, one entry per CDR3 protein. The data contain 440,000 or so distinct CDR3 sequences, approximately 11% of them seen just once; the ten biggest clones take up nearly 5.5%. This TCR was sampled from a human donor who donated a stem cell graft to a child with acute myeloid leukemia. Specimen: PBMCs from the stem cell graft donor, collected from the stem cell graft. The chain has TRBV5-1 and TRBJ2-2; D unresolved. CDR3 loop: CASSLVSSNTGELFF. The CDR3 DNA is TGCGCCAGCAGCTTGGTCAGTTCCAACACCGGGGAGCTGTTTTTT.